This T cell receptor (beta chain) derives from a study of cytomegalovirus exposure and HLA in healthy donors. This clone has more than one count but fewer than ten. Its matching antigen is unknown. Germline CDR1 is MDHEN and CDR2 is SYDVKM. CDR3 length: 14 residues. Trimming took 5 bases from V and 3 from J; bases not matched to a gene: 6. Study-wide findings and caveats: Some V segments (TRBV6-2 and TRBV6-3 among them) were excluded as indistinguishable.

Use of 60 Vbeta and 13 Jbeta primers characterized the PCR. The data were produced by immunoSEQ multiplex PCR, yet TCRdb's version contains in-frame clones alone and is incomplete. The sample has more than 80,000 clones, 80% to 90% seen once. Donors showed nominal health when sampled, although they likely had unrecorded immune exposures. The chain recombines TRBV28 with TRBJ1-1, with 7 positions matching TRBD1. Sample: PBMCs. The TCR originated in a man aged 45 to 65 in good health and CMV-seronegative. The CDR3 DNA reads as TGTGCCAGCAGTCGCAACAGGGGCGACACTGAAGCTTTCTTT. Protein product: CASSRNRGDTEAFF. The full variable domain, completed using reference TRBV28 and TRBJ1-1, is DVKVTQSSRYLVKRTGEKVFLECVQDMDHENMFWYRQDPGLGLRLIYFSYDVKMKEKGDIPEGYSVSREKKERFSLILESASTNQTSMYLCASSRNRGDTEAFFGQGTRLTVV.